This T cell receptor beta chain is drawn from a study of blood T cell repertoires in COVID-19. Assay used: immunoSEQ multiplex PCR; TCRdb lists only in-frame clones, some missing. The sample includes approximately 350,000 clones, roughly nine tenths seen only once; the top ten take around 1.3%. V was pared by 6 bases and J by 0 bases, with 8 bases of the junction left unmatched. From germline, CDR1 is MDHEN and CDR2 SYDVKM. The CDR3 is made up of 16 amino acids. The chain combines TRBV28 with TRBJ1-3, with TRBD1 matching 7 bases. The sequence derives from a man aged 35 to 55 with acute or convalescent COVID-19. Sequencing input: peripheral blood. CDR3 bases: TGTGCCAGCAGGGCCACAGGGGCCCTCTCTGGAAACACCATATATTTT. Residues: CASRATGALSGNTIYF.